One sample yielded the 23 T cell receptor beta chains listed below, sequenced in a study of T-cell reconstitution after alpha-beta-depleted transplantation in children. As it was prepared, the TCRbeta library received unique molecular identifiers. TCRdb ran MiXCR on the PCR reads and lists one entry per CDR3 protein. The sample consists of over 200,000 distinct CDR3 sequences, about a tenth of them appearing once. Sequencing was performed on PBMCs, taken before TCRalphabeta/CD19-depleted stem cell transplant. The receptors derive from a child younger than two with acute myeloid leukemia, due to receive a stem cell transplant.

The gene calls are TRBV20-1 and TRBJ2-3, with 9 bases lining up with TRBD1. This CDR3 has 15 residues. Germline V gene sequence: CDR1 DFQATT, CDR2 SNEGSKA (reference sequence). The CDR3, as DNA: TGCATCGCTAGGGGACAGGGCTCTAGCACAGATACGCAGTATTTT. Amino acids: CIARGQGSSTDTQYF.

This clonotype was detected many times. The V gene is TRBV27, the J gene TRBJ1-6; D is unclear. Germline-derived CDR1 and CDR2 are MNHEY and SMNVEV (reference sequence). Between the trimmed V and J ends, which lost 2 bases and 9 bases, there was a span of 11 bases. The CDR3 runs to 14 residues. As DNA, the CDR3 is TGTGCCAGCAGTTTAGGGAGGATGCGTTCACCCCTCCACTTT. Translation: CASSLGRMRSPLHF.

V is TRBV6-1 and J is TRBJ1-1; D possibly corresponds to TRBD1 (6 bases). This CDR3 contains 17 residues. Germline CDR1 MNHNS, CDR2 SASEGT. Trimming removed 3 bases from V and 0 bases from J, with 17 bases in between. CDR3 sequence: CASSEPPGAGVNTEAFF. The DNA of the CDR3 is TGTGCCAGCAGTGAGCCCCCAGGGGCCGGAGTGAACACTGAAGCTTTCTTT.

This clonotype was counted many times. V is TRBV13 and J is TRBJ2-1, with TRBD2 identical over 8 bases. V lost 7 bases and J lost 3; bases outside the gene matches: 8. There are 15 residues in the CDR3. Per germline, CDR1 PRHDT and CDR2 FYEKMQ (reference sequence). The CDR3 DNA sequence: TGTGCCAGCACCCAGGCCGGGACTAGCTACAATGAGCAGTTCTTC. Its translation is CASTQAGTSYNEQFF.

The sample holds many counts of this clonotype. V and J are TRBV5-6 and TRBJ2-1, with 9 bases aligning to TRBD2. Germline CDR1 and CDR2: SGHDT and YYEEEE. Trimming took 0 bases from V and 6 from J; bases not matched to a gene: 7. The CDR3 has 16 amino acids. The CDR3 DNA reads TGTGCCAGCAGCTTGGACGGACTAGCGCAAGCCAATGAGCAGTTCTTC. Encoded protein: CASSLDGLAQANEQFF.

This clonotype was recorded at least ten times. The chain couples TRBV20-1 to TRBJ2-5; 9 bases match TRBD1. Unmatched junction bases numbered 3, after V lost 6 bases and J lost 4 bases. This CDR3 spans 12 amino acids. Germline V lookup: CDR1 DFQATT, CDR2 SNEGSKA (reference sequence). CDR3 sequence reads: CSAQGAIETQYF. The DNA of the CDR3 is TGCAGTGCACAGGGGGCGATAGAGACCCAGTACTTC.

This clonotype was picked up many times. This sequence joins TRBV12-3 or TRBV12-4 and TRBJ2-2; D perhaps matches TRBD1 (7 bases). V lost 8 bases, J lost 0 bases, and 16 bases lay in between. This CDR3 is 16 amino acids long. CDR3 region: CASVQTRGANTGELFF. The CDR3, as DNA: TGTGCCAGCGTTCAGACCAGGGGGGCGAACACCGGGGAGCTGTTTTTT.

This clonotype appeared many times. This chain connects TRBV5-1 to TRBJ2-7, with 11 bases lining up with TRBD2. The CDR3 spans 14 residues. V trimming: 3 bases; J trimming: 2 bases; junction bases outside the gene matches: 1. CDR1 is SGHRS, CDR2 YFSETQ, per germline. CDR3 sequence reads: CASSSLAGAYEQYF. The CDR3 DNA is TGCGCCAGCAGCTCACTAGCGGGAGCCTACGAGCAGTACTTC.

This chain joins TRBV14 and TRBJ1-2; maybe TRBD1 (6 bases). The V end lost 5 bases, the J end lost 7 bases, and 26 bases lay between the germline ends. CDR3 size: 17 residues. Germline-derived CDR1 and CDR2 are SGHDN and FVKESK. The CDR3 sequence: CASSNSPTHGGRFGYTF. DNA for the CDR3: TGTGCCAGCAGCAATTCACCCACACATGGGGGGCGCTTTGGCTACACCTTC.

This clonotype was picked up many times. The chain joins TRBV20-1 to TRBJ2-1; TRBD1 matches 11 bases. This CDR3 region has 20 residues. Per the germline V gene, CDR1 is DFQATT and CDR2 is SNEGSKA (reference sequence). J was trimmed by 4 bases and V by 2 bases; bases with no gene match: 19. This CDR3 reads CSARPFRDRGSIDRYNEQFF. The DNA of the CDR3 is TGCAGTGCTAGACCGTTCCGGGACAGGGGGTCCATAGACCGTTACAATGAGCAGTTCTTC.

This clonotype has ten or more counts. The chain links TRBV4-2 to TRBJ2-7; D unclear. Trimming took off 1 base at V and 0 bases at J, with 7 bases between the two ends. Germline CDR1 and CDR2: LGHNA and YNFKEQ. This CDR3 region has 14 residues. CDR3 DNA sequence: TGTGCCAGCAGCCAAGTTTCTAGCTCCTACGAGCAGTACTTC. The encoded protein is CASSQVSSSYEQYF.

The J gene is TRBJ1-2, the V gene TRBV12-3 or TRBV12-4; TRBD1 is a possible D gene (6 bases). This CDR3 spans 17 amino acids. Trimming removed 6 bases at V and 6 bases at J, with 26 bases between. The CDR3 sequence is CASSEGGVLSELNGYTF. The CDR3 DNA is TGTGCCAGCAGCGAGGGGGGGGTTTTGAGTGAGCTCAATGGCTACACCTTC.

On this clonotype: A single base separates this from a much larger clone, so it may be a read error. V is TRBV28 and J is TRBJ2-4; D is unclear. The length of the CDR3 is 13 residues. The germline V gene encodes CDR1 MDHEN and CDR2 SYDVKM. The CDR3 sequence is CASSLSGKDILYF. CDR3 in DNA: TGTGCCAGCAGTTTATCAGGCAAAGACATTCTGTACTTC.

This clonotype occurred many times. Written as DNA, the CDR3 is TGCAGCGTTGAAGATCATGAGGGGACACCCGTTAATGAGCAGTTCTTC. Translating it yields CSVEDHEGTPVNEQFF. The J gene is TRBJ2-1, the V gene TRBV29-1, with D possibly matching TRBD1 (6 bases). Trimming took 0 bases from V and 7 from J, leaving 19 bases between them. Germline CDR1 reads SQVTM; CDR2 reads ANQGSEA. The CDR3 extends over 16 amino acids.

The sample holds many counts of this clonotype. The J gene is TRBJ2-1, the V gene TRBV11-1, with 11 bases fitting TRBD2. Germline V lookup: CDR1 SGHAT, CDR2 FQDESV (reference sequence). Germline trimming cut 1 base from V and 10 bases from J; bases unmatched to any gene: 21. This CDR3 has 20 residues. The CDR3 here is CASSLGSTSGNLGSRREQFF. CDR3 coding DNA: TGTGCCAGCAGCTTAGGTTCGACTAGCGGGAACCTCGGCTCTCGGCGCGAGCAGTTCTTC.

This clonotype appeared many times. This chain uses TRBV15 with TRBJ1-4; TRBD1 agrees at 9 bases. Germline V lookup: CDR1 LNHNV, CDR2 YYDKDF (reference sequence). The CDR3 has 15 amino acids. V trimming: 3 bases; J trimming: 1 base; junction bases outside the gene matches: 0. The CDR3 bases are TGTGCCACCAGCAGGGACAGGGGAACTAATGAAAAACTGTTTTTT. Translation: CATSRDRGTNEKLFF.

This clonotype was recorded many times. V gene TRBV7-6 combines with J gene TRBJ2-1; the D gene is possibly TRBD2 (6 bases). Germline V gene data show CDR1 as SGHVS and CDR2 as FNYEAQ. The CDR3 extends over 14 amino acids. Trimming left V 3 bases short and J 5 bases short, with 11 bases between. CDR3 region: CASSLKRVNNEQFF. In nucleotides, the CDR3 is TGTGCCAGCAGCTTGAAGCGGGTAAACAATGAGCAGTTCTTC.

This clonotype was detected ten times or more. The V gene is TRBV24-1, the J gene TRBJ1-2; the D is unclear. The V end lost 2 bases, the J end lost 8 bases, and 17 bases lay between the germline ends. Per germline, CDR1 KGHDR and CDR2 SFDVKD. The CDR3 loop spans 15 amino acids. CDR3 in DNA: TGTGCCACCAGTGATTACCCGGCCCCGGCTAGCGGCTACACCTTC. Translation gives CATSDYPAPASGYTF.

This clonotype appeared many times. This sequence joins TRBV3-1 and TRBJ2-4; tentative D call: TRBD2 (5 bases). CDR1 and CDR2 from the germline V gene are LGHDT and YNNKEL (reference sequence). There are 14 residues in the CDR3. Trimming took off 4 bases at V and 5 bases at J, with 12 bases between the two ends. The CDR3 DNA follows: TGTGCCAGCAGCCCACTAGGGTCGGAAAACATTCAGTACTTC. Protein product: CASSPLGSENIQYF. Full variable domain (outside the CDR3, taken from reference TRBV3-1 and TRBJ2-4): DTAVSQTPKYLVTQMGNDKSIKCEQNLGHDTMYWYKQDSKKFLKIMFSYNNKELIINETVPNRFSPKSPDKAHLNLHINSLELGDSAVYFCASSPLGSENIQYFGAGTRLSVL.

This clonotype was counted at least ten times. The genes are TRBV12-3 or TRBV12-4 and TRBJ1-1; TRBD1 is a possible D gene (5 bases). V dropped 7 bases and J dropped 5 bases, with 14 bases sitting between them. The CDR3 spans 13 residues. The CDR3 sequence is CASTGVDWTEAFF. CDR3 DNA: TGTGCCAGCACGGGGGTTGATTGGACTGAAGCTTTCTTT.

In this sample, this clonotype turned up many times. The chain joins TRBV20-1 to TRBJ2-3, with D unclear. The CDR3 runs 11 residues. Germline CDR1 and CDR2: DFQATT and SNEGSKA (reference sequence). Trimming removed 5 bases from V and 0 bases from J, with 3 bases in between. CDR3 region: CSADSTDTQYF. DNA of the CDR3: TGCAGTGCTGACAGCACAGATACGCAGTATTTT.

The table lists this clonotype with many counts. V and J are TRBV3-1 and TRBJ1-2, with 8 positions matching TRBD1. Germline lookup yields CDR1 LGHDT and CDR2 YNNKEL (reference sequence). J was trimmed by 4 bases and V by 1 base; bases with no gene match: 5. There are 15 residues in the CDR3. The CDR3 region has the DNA TGTGCCAGCAGCCAAGCCCGGACAGGGAGCTATGGCTACACCTTC. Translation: CASSQARTGSYGYTF.

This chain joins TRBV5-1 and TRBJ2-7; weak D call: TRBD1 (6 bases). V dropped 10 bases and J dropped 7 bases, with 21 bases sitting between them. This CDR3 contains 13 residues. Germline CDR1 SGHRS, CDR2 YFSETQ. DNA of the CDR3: TGCGCCCGCAACTCGGGATCCCAGGGGGAGCAGTACTTC. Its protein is CARNSGSQGEQYF.